This T cell receptor beta chain is drawn from a study of shared clonotypes between healthy human individuals. Study as a whole: Each donor's CD8 memory used one plate, CD8 naive two, each CD4 subset three.

CDR1 and CDR2 from the germline V gene are LGHNA and YNFKEQ. This CDR3 is 14 amino acids long. V shed 4 bases and J 3 bases; nucleotides not matched to a gene: 5. Genomic DNA (from each subset) was split evenly across several immunoSEQ plates. In the original workflow: Junction-only immunoSEQ sequences carried no quality scores, so filtering differed. Sequenced by immunoSEQ multiplex PCR; TCRdb stores in-frame clones only, minus some. V, J and clone size derive from that table, while D and trimming were established from the DNA sequence. The sample records under 1,100,000 clones, 75% to 80% being singletons.

Sequencing input: memory CD4+ T cells from PBMCs. Subset specified: CD45RA-negative fraction. The sequence was obtained from a man between 18 and 29 years old in good health. Some clones in this sample may be carry-over from other donors' samples. The chain combines TRBV4-2 with TRBJ2-5, with 7 bases fitting TRBD2. CDR3 protein: CASSLSLAEETQYF. The CDR3, as DNA: TGTGCCAGCAGCCTAAGTCTAGCGGAAGAGACCCAGTACTTC.